The 13 T cell receptor beta chains in this list originate from one sample, sequenced in a study of T cells after yellow fever vaccination. TCRdb re-called the 5' RACE reads through MiXCR, storing one row per CDR3 protein. The sample shows roughly 120,000 distinct CDR3 sequences, around 6.7% of them seen only once. The sample consisted of CD4+ T cells sorted from PBMCs, taken roughly 46 days after the first yellow fever vaccination. The receptors stem from a man aged 18-30 years who received the YFV17D yellow fever vaccine.

This clonotype was counted between two and nine times. For the CDR3, the DNA is TGTGCCAGCAGCCAATGGGCAGGGGAAGCTTTCTTT. It codes for CASSQWAGEAFF. V usage is TRBV3-1 and J usage is TRBJ1-1; tentatively, D is TRBD1 (5 bases). Trimming left V 2 bases short and J 8 bases short, with 9 bases between. CDR1 and CDR2 (germline): LGHDT, YNNKEL (reference sequence). The CDR3 runs to 12 residues.

Concerning this clonotype itself: This may arise from a read error, as a much more abundant clone is one base away. CDR3 protein: CDSSQVKGSMNTEAFF. The CDR3 region has the DNA TGTGACAGCAGCCAAGTTAAGGGCAGCATGAACACTGAAGCTTTCTTT. The chain has TRBV4-2 and TRBJ1-1; unclear D gene. The CDR3 sequence is 16 residues long. Per germline, CDR1 LGHNA and CDR2 YNFKEQ.

In its sample, this clonotype was seen many times. This chain connects TRBV4-3 to TRBJ2-3; D gene unclear. V lost 5 bases and J lost 6, with 15 bases in between. The CDR3 has 14 amino acids. Germline V CDR1 and CDR2: LGHNA, YSLEER. The CDR3: CASSSSLLRDTQYF. The CDR3 coding sequence is TGCGCCAGCAGCTCCTCCCTCCTTCGCGATACGCAGTATTTT.

For this clonotype: A much larger clone sits a single nucleotide away, making a read error possible. The gene calls are TRBV6-4 and TRBJ2-3; D may be TRBD1 or TRBD2 (5 bases each). V lost 2 bases and J lost 4, with 13 bases in between. The germline V gene encodes CDR1 MRHNA and CDR2 SNTAGT. This CDR3 region has 15 residues. The chain's CDR3 is CASSDGERGADTQYF. The CDR3 DNA is TGTGCCAGCAGTGACGGGGAAAGAGGGGCAGATACGCAGTATTTT.

About this clonotype: At one end, the junction sequence differs from germline, possibly due to a read error. The chain links TRBV9 to TRBJ2-3, with D hard to call. This CDR3 spans 13 amino acids. Germline CDR1 and CDR2: SGDLS and YYNGEE. The CDR3 sequence: CASSATIAGPPSF. The CDR3 DNA is TGTGCCAGCAGCGCTACAATAGCTGGGCCCCCCAGTTTT.

This clonotype showed up many times. V usage is TRBV5-1 and J usage is TRBJ2-5; 7 positions agree with TRBD2. The germline V gene encodes CDR1 SGHRS and CDR2 YFSETQ. Trimming removed 0 bases from V and 2 bases from J; junction bases left unmatched: 10. This CDR3 is 17 amino acids long. CDR3 in DNA: TGCGCCAGCAGCTTGGGACTAGCAGGTTACCGACAAGAGACCCAGTACTTC. It is translated as CASSLGLAGYRQETQYF.

This clonotype has ten or more counts. V and J are TRBV30 and TRBJ1-6; D is unresolved. Germline V gene data show CDR1 as GTSNPN and CDR2 as SVGIG (reference sequence). CDR3 length: 13 residues. V lost 0 bases to trimming and J lost 7 bases, with 7 bases between them. CDR3 amino acids: CAWSVGLNSPLHF. In DNA form, the CDR3 reads TGTGCCTGGAGTGTCGGCCTAAATTCACCCCTCCACTTT.

This clonotype was counted ten times or more. The chain uses TRBV20-1 and TRBJ2-2; TRBD2 agrees at 9 bases. Losses at the gene ends were 5 bases for V and 4 bases for J; bases not matched to a gene: 5. The V gene's germline CDR1 is DFQATT and CDR2 SNEGSKA (reference sequence). The CDR3 contains 14 residues. In nucleotides, the CDR3 is TGCAGTGCTTTAGCGGGGGAACGCACCGGGGAGCTGTTTTTT. Its translation is CSALAGERTGELFF.

This clonotype was picked up many times. The chain recombines TRBV2 with TRBJ1-1; D is unresolved. Trimming cost V 2 bases and J 6 bases, with 7 bases left between them. There are 12 residues in the CDR3. Germline values: CDR1 SNHLY, CDR2 FYNNEI. CDR3 nucleotides: TGTGCCAGCAGTGAATATTACGCTGAAGCTTTCTTT. Residues: CASSEYYAEAFF.

Within the sample, this clonotype is medium-sized (0.01 to 0.1%). The chain links TRBV2 to TRBJ2-3; either TRBD1 or TRBD2 may fit D (5 bases each). The CDR3 totals 14 residues. Per the germline V gene, CDR1 is SNHLY and CDR2 is FYNNEI. V was pared by 3 bases and J by 4 bases, with 11 bases between. CDR3 bases: TGTGCCAGCAGTGAGAGGGGCCACGCAGATACGCAGTATTTT. Encoded protein: CASSERGHADTQYF.

This clonotype was counted ten times or more. The chain carries TRBV3-1 and TRBJ1-2, with 7 bases fitting TRBD1. The CDR3 extends over 13 amino acids. V shed 4 bases, J shed 8 bases, and the junction held 7 bases outside the gene matches. Looked up from germline, CDR1 is LGHDT and CDR2 is YNNKEL (reference sequence). This chain's CDR3 is CASSRTGASGYTF. In DNA, the CDR3 is TGTGCCAGCAGCCGAACAGGGGCCTCAGGCTACACCTTC.

This clonotype was seen ten or more times. The CDR3: CASSYSGTMNTEAFF. CDR3 nucleotide sequence: TGTGCCAGCAGTTACTCAGGGACGATGAACACTGAAGCTTTCTTT. The chain recombines TRBV6-5 with TRBJ1-1; weak D call: TRBD1 (5 bases). The CDR3 has 15 amino acids. Germline loops: CDR1 MNHEY, CDR2 SVGAGI. The V end was cut by 0 bases, the J end by 0 bases, with 8 bases between.

Ten or more counts support this clonotype. The rearrangement links TRBV5-1 to TRBJ2-3; 10 nucleotides agree with TRBD2. V dropped 6 bases and J dropped 0; count of bases not matched to a gene: 10. Germline-derived CDR1 and CDR2 are SGHRS and YFSETQ. The CDR3 runs to 17 residues. In DNA form, the CDR3 reads TGCGCCAGCACCCCCACAGCGGGGGGGCCCAGCACAGATACGCAGTATTTT. It yields the protein CASTPTAGGPSTDTQYF.